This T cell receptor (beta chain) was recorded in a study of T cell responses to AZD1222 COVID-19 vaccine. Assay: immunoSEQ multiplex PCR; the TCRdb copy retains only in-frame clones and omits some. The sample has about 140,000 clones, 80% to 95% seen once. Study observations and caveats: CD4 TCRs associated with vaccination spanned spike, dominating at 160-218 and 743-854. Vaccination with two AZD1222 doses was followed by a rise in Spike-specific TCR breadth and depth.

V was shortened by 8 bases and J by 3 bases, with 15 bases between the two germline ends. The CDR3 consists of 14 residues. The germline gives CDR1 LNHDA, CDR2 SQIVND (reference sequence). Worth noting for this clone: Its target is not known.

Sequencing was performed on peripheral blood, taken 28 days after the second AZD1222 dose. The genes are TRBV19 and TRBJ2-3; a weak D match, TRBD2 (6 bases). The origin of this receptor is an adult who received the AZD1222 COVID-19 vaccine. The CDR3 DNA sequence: TGTGCCAGTGGCCGGAGGGCGCGGACAGATACGCAGTATTTT. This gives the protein CASGRRARTDTQYF. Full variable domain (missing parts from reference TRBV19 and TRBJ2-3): DGGITQSPKYLFRKEGQNVTLSCEQNLNHDAMYWYRQDPGQGLRLIYYSQIVNDFQKGDIAEGYSVSREKKESFPLTVTSAQKNPTAFYLCASGRRARTDTQYFGPGTRLTVL.